This T cell receptor (beta chain) is drawn from a study of shared clonotypes between healthy human individuals. Study-level information: Used for every donor were three CD4 naive, three CD4 memory, two CD8 naive and one CD8 memory plate.

The donors, healthy adults who were HIV-negative, had experienced no recent acute infections or vaccinations. Splitting of CD4+ cells produced CD45RA+ naive and CD45RA-negative memory subsets. Concerning this clone: Its antigen is as yet unknown.

Generated by immunoSEQ multiplex PCR, the TCRdb table keeps only in-frame clones and is missing some. The sample lists about a million clones; 60% to 80% were seen once. Study observations and caveats: Clonotype sharing across donors was expected to vary with sequencing depth.

The germline V and J ends were trimmed by 0 bases and 8 bases, with 5 bases remaining between them. CDR1 is SGHNT and CDR2 is YENEEA in the germline V gene. This CDR3 is 12 amino acids long. This TCR was sampled from a man aged 18-30 years in good health. Some clones in this sample may be carry-over from other donors' samples. Source material: memory CD4+ T cells from PBMCs. Subset reported: CD45RA-negative fraction. This rearrangement joins TRBV11-3 to TRBJ2-1; D is unresolved. The CDR3 protein is CASSLEGYEQFF. The DNA of the CDR3 is TGTGCCAGCAGCTTAGAGGGGTATGAGCAGTTCTTC.